These 10 T cell receptor beta chains originate from one sample sequenced in a study of PD-L1 blockade in urothelial cancer. Produced via immunoSEQ multiplex PCR; TCRdb's table is partial and in-frame only. The sample comprises about 83,000 clones, 87% of which are singletons, and approximately 6% rests with the top ten. Sequences were derived from PBMCs, sampled around atezolizumab (anti-PD-L1) treatment. The receptors here all came from an older woman with urothelial cancer.

In its sample, this clone was seen once. V is TRBV6-1 and J is TRBJ2-7, with TRBD2 identical over 11 bases. Germline values: CDR1 MNHNS, CDR2 SASEGT. V was clipped by 2 bases and J by 6 bases; unmatched bases: 3. The CDR3 consists of 14 residues. As DNA, the CDR3 is TGTGCCAGCAGTGAAAGCGGGACTAGCGGCGAGCAGTACTTC. Encoded protein: CASSESGTSGEQYF.

This clone has just one count. The J gene is TRBJ1-2, the V gene TRBV9, with 9 nucleotides matching TRBD1. The CDR3 is 17 amino acids. Germline trimming cut 1 base from V and 0 bases from J; bases unmatched to any gene: 7. Germline CDR1 is SGDLS and CDR2 is YYNGEE. CDR3 coding DNA: TGTGCCAGCAGCGTAATGGGACAGGGCCGTCCTAACTATGGCTACACCTTC. Amino acids: CASSVMGQGRPNYGYTF. The whole variable domain, filled in from reference TRBV9 and TRBJ1-2, reads DSGVTQTPKHLITATGQRVTLRCSPRSGDLSVYWYQQSLDQGLQFLIQYYNGEERAKGNILERFSAQQFPDLHSELNLSSLELGDSALYFCASSVMGQGRPNYGYTFGSGTRLTVV.

The V and J genes are TRBV4-3 and TRBJ2-1, with D maybe TRBD1 (5 bases). Germline CDR1 and CDR2: LGHNA and YSLEER. The CDR3 covers 17 residues. V was cut by 0 bases and J by 2 bases, with 14 bases left in between. CDR3 in DNA: TGCGCCAGCAGCCAAGATAATTTGGGCAGGGCCTACAATGAGCAGTTCTTC. Residues: CASSQDNLGRAYNEQFF.

This clone occurred once. The rearrangement joins TRBV11-2 to TRBJ2-1; D not resolved. The CDR3 spans 17 residues. The ends were cut back, 2 bases at V and 0 bases at J, with 14 bases in the middle. From germline, CDR1 is SGHAT and CDR2 FQNNGV. DNA for the CDR3: TGTGCCAGCAGCTTAAATTACAGATCCTACTCCTACAATGAGCAGTTCTTC. Translated, it gives CASSLNYRSYSYNEQFF.

This sequence joins TRBV6-1 and TRBJ2-7; 8 bases are a match to TRBD1. Germline assignment: CDR1 MNHNS and CDR2 SASEGT. V was pared by 3 bases and J by 5 bases, with 12 bases of the junction left unmatched. The CDR3 loop spans 16 amino acids. CDR3 sequence: CASSESRDRKYDEQYF. The CDR3 DNA reads as TGTGCCAGCAGTGAGTCCCGGGACAGGAAATACGACGAGCAGTACTTC.

This chain joins TRBV9 and TRBJ1-5; the D is unclear. CDR1 SGDLS and CDR2 YYNGEE come from the germline V gene. The V end lost 1 base, the J end lost 3 bases, and 5 bases lay between the germline ends. This CDR3 has 13 residues. Here the CDR3 DNA reads TGTGCCAGCAGCGTATCAGTCAATCAGCCCCAGCATTTT. It encodes CASSVSVNQPQHF.

The V and J genes are TRBV4-1 and TRBJ2-1; 8 bases line up with TRBD2. V lost 1 base and J lost 0; bases outside the gene matches: 11. Germline V gene lookup returns CDR1 MGHRA and CDR2 YSYEKL. This CDR3 has 19 residues. CDR3 amino acids: CASSQARTSSFSSYNEQFF. CDR3 nucleotide sequence: TGCGCCAGCAGCCAAGCCAGGACTAGCAGCTTCAGCTCCTACAATGAGCAGTTCTTC.

The chain carries TRBV7-2 and TRBJ1-1, with 7 bases lining up with TRBD1. CDR3 length: 13 residues. The J segment lost 3 bases and the V segment lost 5 bases, leaving 3 bases of the junction unmatched. Germline assignment: CDR1 SGHTA and CDR2 FQGNSA. The DNA for the CDR3 is TGTGCCAGCAGCCCTACAGGGGACACTGAAGCTTTCTTT. Encoded protein: CASSPTGDTEAFF.

In its sample, this clone was seen once. The CDR3 bases are TGTGCCAGCAGCTTAGCAGGGGCGGAGACCCAGTACTTC. Its translation: CASSLAGAETQYF. The rearrangement uses TRBV7-7 and TRBJ2-5; maybe TRBD1 (5 bases). Trimming took 0 bases from V and 5 from J, leaving 7 bases between them. Per germline, CDR1 SSHAT and CDR2 FNYEAQ (reference sequence). The CDR3 consists of 13 residues.

The V and J genes are TRBV27 and TRBJ2-7, with 8 bases identical to TRBD1. CDR1 and CDR2 (germline): MNHEY, SMNVEV (reference sequence). V lost 5 bases to trimming and J lost 3 bases; unmatched junction nucleotides: 9. There are 15 residues in the CDR3. The CDR3, as DNA: TGTGCCAGCAGTAAAAACAGGGGGAGAAACTACGAGCAGTACTTC. It specifies CASSKNRGRNYEQYF.